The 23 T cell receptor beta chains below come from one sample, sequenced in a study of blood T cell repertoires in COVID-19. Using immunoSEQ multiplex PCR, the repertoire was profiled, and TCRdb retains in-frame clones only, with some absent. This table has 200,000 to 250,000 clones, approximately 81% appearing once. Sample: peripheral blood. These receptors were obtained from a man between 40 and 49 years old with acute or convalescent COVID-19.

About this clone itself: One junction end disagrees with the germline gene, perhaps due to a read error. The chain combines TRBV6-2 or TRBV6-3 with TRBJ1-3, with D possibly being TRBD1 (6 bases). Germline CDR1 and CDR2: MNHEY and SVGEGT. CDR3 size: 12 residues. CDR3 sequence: CASSGDMPYHHF. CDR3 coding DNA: TGTGCCAGCAGTGGGGACATGCCGTATCACCACTTT.

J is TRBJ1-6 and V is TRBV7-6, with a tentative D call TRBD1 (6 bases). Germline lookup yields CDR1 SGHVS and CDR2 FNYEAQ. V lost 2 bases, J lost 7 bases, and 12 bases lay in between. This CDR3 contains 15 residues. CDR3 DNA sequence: TGTGCCAGCAGCTTAAACAGGGAGGGCAATTCACCCCTCCACTTT. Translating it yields CASSLNREGNSPLHF.

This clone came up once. CDR3 sequence reads: CASSTAEAGPTDTQYF. The DNA of the CDR3 is TGTGCCAGTAGTACGGCTGAGGCGGGGCCCACAGATACGCAGTATTTT. This chain links TRBV19 with TRBJ2-3; D is perhaps TRBD2 (6 bases). The ends were cut back, 4 bases at V and 2 bases at J, with 16 bases in the middle. The CDR3 has 16 residues. Germline CDR1 reads LNHDA; CDR2 reads SQIVND (reference sequence).

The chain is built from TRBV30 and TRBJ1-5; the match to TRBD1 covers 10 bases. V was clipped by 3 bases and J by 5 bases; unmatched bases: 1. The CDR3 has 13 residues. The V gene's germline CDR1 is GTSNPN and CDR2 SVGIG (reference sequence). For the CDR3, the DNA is TGTGCCTGGAGCGGGACAGGGGATCAGCCCCAGCATTTT. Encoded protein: CAWSGTGDQPQHF.

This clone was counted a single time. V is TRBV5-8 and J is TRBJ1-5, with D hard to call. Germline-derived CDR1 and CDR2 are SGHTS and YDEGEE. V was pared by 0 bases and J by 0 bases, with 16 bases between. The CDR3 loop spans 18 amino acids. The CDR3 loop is CASSLENRRYYSNQPQHF. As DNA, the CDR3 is TGTGCCAGCAGCTTGGAGAACAGACGGTATTATAGCAATCAGCCCCAGCATTTT.

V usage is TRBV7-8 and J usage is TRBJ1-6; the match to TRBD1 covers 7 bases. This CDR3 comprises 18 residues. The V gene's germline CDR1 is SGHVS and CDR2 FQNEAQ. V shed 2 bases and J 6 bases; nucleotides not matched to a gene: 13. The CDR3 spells CASSLQRTPGTANSPLHF. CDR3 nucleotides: TGTGCCAGCAGCTTACAGCGCACCCCCGGGACAGCTAATTCACCCCTCCACTTT. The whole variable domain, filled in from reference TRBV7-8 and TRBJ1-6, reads GAGVSQSPRYKVAKRGQDVALRCDPISGHVSLFWYQQALGQGPEFLTYFQNEAQLDKSGLPSDRFFAERPEGSVSTLKIQRTQQEDSAVYLCASSLQRTPGTANSPLHFGNGTRLTVT.

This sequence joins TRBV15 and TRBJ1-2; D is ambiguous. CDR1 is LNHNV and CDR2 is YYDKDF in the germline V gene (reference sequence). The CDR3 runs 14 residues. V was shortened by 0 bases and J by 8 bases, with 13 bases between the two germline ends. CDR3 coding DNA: TGTGCCACCAGCAGAGAGCCCCAAACGGGGGGCTACACCTTC. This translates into CATSREPQTGGYTF.

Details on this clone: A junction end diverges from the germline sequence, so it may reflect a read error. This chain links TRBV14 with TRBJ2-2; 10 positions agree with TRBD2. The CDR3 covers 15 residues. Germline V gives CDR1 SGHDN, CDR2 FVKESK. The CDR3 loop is CASSQAGGLTGELFF. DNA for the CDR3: TGTGCCAGCAGTCAAGCGGGGGGGCTCACCGGGGAGCTGTTTTTT.

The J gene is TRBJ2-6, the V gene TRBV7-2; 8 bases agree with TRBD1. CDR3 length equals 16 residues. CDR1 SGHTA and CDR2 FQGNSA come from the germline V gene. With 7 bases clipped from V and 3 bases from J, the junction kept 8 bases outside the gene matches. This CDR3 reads CASNNPRGRGANVLTF. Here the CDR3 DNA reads TGTGCCAGCAACAACCCCAGGGGGCGTGGGGCCAACGTCCTGACTTTC. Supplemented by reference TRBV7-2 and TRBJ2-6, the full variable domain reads GAGVSQSPSNKVTEKGKDVELRCDPISGHTALYWYRQSLGQGLEFLIYFQGNSAPDKSGLPSDRFSAERTGGSVSTLTIQRTQQEDSAVYLCASNNPRGRGANVLTFGAGSRLTVL.

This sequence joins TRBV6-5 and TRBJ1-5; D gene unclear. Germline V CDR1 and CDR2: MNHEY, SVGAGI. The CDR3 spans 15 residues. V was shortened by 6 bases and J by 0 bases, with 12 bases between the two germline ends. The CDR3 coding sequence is TGTGCCAGCAGGGGAGGAGACTTTAGCAATCAGCCCCAGCATTTT. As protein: CASRGGDFSNQPQHF.

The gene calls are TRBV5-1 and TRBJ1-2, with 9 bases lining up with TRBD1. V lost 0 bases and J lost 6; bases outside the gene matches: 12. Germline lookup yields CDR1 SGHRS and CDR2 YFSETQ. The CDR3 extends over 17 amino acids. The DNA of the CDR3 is TGCGCCAGCAGCTTGGACAGGGGGCGAGAATCGGAAAATGGCTACACCTTC. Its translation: CASSLDRGRESENGYTF.

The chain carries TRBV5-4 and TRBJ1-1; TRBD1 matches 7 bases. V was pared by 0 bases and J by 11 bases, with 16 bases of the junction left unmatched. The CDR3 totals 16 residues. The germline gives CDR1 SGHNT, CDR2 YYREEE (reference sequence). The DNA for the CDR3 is TGTGCCAGCAGCTTGGAAGGGTCCTTACAGGGGAACAGGGCTTTCTTT. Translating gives CASSLEGSLQGNRAFF.

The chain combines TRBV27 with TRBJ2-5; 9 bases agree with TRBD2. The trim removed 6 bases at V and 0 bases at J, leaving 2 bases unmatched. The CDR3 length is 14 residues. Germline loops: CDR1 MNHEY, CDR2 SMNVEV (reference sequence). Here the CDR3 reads CASSLAGNQETQYF. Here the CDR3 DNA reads TGTGCCAGCAGCCTAGCGGGGAACCAAGAGACCCAGTACTTC.

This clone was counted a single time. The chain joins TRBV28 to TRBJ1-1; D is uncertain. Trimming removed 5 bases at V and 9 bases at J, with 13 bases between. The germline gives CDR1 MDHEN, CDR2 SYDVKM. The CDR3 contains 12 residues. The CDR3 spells CASSPLYPQAFF. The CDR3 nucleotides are TGTGCCAGCAGTCCTCTATACCCCCAAGCTTTCTTT.

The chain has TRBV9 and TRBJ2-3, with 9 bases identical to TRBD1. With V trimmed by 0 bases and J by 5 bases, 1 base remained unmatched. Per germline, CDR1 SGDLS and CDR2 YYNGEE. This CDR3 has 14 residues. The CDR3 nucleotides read TGTGCCAGCAGCGTAGACAGGGGGCTAGATACGCAGTATTTT. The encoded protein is CASSVDRGLDTQYF.

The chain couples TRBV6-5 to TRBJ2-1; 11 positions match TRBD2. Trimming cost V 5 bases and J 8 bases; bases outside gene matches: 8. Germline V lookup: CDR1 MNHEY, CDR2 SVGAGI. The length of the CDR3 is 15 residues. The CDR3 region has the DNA TGTGCCAGCAGTCTGACTAGCGGGGAGTGGGATGAGCAGTTCTTC. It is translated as CASSLTSGEWDEQFF.

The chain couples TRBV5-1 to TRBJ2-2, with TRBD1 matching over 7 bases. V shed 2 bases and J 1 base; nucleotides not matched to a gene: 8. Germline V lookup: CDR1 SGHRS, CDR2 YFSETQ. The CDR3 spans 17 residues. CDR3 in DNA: TGCGCCAGCAGCTTCCTAGGACAGGCGAAGAACACCGGGGAGCTGTTTTTT. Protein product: CASSFLGQAKNTGELFF. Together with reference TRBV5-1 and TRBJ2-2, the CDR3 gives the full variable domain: KAGVTQTPRYLIKTRGQQVTLSCSPISGHRSVSWYQQTPGQGLQFLFEYFSETQRNKGNFPGRFSGRQFSNSRSEMNVSTLELGDSALYLCASSFLGQAKNTGELFFGEGSRLTVL.

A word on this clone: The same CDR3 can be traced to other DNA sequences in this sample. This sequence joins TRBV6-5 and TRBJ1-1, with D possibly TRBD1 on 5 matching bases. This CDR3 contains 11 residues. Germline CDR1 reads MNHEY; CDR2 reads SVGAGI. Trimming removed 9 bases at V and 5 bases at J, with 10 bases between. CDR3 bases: TGTGCCAGTAGGGGTCTAACTGAAGCTTTCTTT. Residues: CASRGLTEAFF.

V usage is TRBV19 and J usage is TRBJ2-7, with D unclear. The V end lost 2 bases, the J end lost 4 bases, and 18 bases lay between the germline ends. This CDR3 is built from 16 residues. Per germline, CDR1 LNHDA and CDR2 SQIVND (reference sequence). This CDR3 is CASSITELVIQYEQYF. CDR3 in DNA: TGTGCCAGTAGTATAACTGAACTGGTAATCCAATACGAGCAGTACTTC.

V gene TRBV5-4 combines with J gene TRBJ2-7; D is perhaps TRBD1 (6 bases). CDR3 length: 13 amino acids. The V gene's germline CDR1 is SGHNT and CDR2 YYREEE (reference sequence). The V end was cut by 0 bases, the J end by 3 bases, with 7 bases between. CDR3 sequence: CASSLGTVYEQYF. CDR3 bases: TGTGCCAGCAGCTTGGGGACAGTCTACGAGCAGTACTTC.

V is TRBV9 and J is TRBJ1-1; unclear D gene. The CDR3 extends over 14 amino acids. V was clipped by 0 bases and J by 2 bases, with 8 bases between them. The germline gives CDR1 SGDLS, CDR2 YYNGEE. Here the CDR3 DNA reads TGTGCCAGCAGCGTAGTCCCAGAAAACACTGAAGCTTTCTTT. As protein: CASSVVPENTEAFF.

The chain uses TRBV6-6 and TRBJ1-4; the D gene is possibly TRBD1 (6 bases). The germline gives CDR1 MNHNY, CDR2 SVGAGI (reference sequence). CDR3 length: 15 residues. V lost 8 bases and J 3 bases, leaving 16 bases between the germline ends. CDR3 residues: CASSDTGSPNEKLFF. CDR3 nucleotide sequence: TGTGCCAGCTCAGATACAGGGTCACCTAATGAAAAACTGTTTTTT.

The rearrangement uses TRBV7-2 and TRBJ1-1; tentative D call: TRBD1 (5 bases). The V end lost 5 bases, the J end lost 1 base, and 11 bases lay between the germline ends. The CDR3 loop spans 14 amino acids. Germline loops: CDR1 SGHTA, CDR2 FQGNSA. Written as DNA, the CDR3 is TGTGCCAGCAGCCCCCGACAGCCGAACACTGAAGCTTTCTTT. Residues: CASSPRQPNTEAFF.